The T cell receptor (beta chain) described here comes from a study of cytomegalovirus exposure and HLA in healthy donors. The study's findings and limits: Follow-up analysis later connected one missense variant in DCLRE1C with trimming of TCR beta V- and J-genes. Later analysis suggested most CMV-associated TCR beta chains were HLA-restricted.

The PCR contained 60 Vbeta and 13 Jbeta primers. The protocol was immunoSEQ multiplex PCR, while the TCRdb copy is restricted to in-frame clones and leaves out a portion. Of about 190,000 clones listed, 80% are singletons. With regard to this clone: Antigen specificity is unknown.

In germline, CDR1 is MNHEY, CDR2 SMNVEV (reference sequence). CDR3 length: 16 residues. With V trimmed by 6 bases and J by 4 bases, 11 bases remained unmatched. What was sequenced was PBMCs. The rearrangement joins TRBV27 to TRBJ2-5; 10 nucleotides match TRBD2. This clonotype was sampled from a woman aged 40 to 50 in good health and CMV-seronegative. The CDR3 DNA is TGTGCCAGCAGCTCCCCCGGGACTAGCGTTAGAGAGACCCAGTACTTC. Amino acid sequence: CASSSPGTSVRETQYF.